Following are 5 T cell receptor beta chains from one sample sequenced in a study of cytomegalovirus exposure and HLA in healthy donors. PCR used 60 Vbeta primers and 13 Jbeta primers. TCRdb keeps only in-frame clones here, not all; method: immunoSEQ multiplex PCR. The sample holds some 120,000 clones, about 70% seen once. The sequenced sample was PBMCs. The source of these receptors is a woman in her sixties or seventies in good health and CMV-seropositive.

The rearrangement links TRBV25-1 to TRBJ1-2; D not certain. Germline V lookup: CDR1 MGHDK, CDR2 SYGVNS. V lost 4 bases, J lost 3 bases, and 9 bases lay in between. The CDR3 sequence is 13 residues long. Here the CDR3 reads CASSVPGDYGYTF. The CDR3 DNA sequence: TGTGCCAGCAGTGTTCCCGGGGACTATGGCTACACCTTC.

This clone was counted between two and nine times. The chain is built from TRBV6-1 and TRBJ1-1, with TRBD1 identical over 7 bases. This CDR3 has 13 residues. Trimming took 2 bases from V and 4 from J; bases not matched to a gene: 1. The germline CDR1 and CDR2 sequences are MNHNS and SASEGT. CDR3 in amino acids: CASSESGGTEAFF. The CDR3 DNA reads as TGTGCCAGCAGTGAATCAGGGGGCACTGAAGCTTTCTTT.

In its sample, this clone was seen once. The CDR3, as DNA: TGTGCCAGCAGCCCCGGGACTAGCGGGAGTACAGATACGCAGTATTTT. Translation: CASSPGTSGSTDTQYF. This chain joins TRBV7-9 and TRBJ2-3, with TRBD2 matching 14 bases. V shed 5 bases and J 3 bases; nucleotides not matched to a gene: 4. Germline V gene lookup returns CDR1 SEHNR and CDR2 FQNEAQ (reference sequence). The CDR3 spans 16 residues.

The chain combines TRBV28 with TRBJ1-5; D uncertain. The germline CDR1 and CDR2 sequences are MDHEN and SYDVKM. Trimming cost V 6 bases and J 3 bases, with 15 bases left between them. CDR3 size: 15 residues. CDR3 sequence (DNA): TGTGCCAGCAGACCCGGGGAGGTGCCCAATCAGCCCCAGCATTTT. This gives the protein CASRPGEVPNQPQHF.

The chain joins TRBV5-4 to TRBJ1-6; 8 positions match TRBD1. CDR1 SGHNT and CDR2 YYREEE come from the germline V gene (reference sequence). Losses at the gene ends were 3 bases for V and 0 bases for J; bases not matched to a gene: 5. This CDR3 has 17 amino acids. CDR3 nucleotides: TGTGCCAGCAGCTCAGGACAGGGAAGCTCCTATAATTCACCCCTCCACTTT. Its translation is CASSSGQGSSYNSPLHF.